This record looks at one TCR beta chain sequence and its context. These data belong to a study of blood T cell repertoires in COVID-19. Study-level background: Nucleic acid was either cDNA or gDNA, and it came from T cells, B-cell-depleted T cells, or PBMCs.

Original processing methods: Nucleated cell number was recorded as an estimate derived from reference gene primer amplification. Method: immunoSEQ multiplex PCR; TCRdb's copy keeps in-frame clones and lacks some. V, J and clone size are those of that table, while D and trimming were read from the DNA. The sample consists of some 110,000 clones, around three quarters of them appearing once. Losses at the gene ends were 3 bases for V and 5 bases for J; bases not matched to a gene: 13. This CDR3 has 19 residues. Germline-derived CDR1 and CDR2 are MRHNA and SNTAGT. The origin of this receptor is a man in his 60s with active or convalescent COVID-19. The sample taken for sequencing was peripheral blood. The chain couples TRBV6-4 to TRBJ2-1; 13 nucleotides line up with TRBD2. The CDR3 DNA reads TGTGCCAGCAGTGAAGAATATGGGACTAGCGGGAAGGCGGACAATGAGCAGTTCTTC. The encoded protein is CASSEEYGTSGKADNEQFF.